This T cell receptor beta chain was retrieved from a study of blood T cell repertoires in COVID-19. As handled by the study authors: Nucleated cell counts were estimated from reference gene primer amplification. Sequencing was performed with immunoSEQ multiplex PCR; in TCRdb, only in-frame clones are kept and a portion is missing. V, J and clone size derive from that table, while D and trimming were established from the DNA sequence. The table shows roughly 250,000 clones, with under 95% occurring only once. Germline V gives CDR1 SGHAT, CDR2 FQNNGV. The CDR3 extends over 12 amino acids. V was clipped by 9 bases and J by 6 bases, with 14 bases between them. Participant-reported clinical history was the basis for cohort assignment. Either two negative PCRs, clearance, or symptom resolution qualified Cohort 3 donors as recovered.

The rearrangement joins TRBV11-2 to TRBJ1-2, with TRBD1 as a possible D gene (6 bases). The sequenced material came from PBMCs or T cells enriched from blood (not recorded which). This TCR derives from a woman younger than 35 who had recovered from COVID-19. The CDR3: CASSTGSNGYTF. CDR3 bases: TGTGCCAGTTCTACAGGGAGTAATGGCTACACCTTC.